Below are 17 T cell receptor beta chains sequenced from a single sample in a study of shared clonotypes between healthy human individuals. Libraries were prepared by immunoSEQ multiplex PCR; TCRdb keeps only in-frame clonotypes and omits some of them. The sample contains 1.6 million or so clones, around 95% of which appear only once. Sequenced material: naive CD4+ T cells sorted from blood. Subset: CD45RA+ positively selected. These receptors came from a man between 25 and 39 years old in good health.

This rearrangement joins TRBV15 to TRBJ1-4; D is possibly TRBD1 (6 bases). V lost 4 bases and J lost 7, with 13 bases in between. Germline CDR1 and CDR2: LNHNV and YYDKDF (reference sequence). The length of the CDR3 is 14 residues. This CDR3 reads CATSTQGTFEKLFF. The CDR3 bases are TGTGCCACCAGCACGCAGGGGACTTTTGAAAAACTGTTTTTT.

The rearrangement uses TRBV7-2 and TRBJ1-5, with TRBD1 identical over 9 bases. V lost 3 bases, J lost 5 bases, and 5 bases stayed unmatched. The CDR3 spans 15 residues. The germline CDR1 and CDR2 sequences are SGHTA and FQGNSA. CDR3 bases: TGTGCCAGCAGCTTCTACAGGGGGCTCGATCAGCCCCAGCATTTT. This sequence encodes CASSFYRGLDQPQHF.

This chain joins TRBV7-6 and TRBJ2-3, with no clear D. The CDR3 has 12 residues. Per germline, CDR1 SGHVS and CDR2 FNYEAQ. Deletions cut 3 bases from V and 5 bases from J, with 6 bases between. The CDR3 loop reads CASSFPLDTQYF. The CDR3 DNA follows: TGTGCCAGCAGCTTCCCCTTAGATACGCAGTATTTT.

The J gene is TRBJ2-3, the V gene TRBV14; TRBD1 matches 7 bases. J lost 2 bases, V lost 5 bases, and 7 bases had no gene match. Germline lookup yields CDR1 SGHDN and CDR2 FVKESK. The CDR3 totals 15 residues. The CDR3: CASSIRTGNTDTQYF. DNA for the CDR3: TGTGCCAGCAGCATCCGGACAGGAAACACAGATACGCAGTATTTT.

This clone was recorded once. The V gene is TRBV6-5, the J gene TRBJ1-1, with D tentatively TRBD1 (6 bases). CDR1 and CDR2 (germline): MNHEY, SVGAGI. The ends were cut back, 2 bases at V and 1 base at J, with 14 bases in the middle. The CDR3 is 16 amino acids. The CDR3 protein is CASSYVGAPSNTEAFF. The DNA for the CDR3 is TGTGCCAGCAGTTACGTGGGGGCCCCCTCGAACACTGAAGCTTTCTTT.

The CDR3 DNA is TGTGCCAGCAGCTTAGAGGGGCTAGCGGGAGTTTTTATGCAGTATTTT. It codes for CASSLEGLAGVFMQYF. This chain uses TRBV7-6 with TRBJ2-3; 10 bases are a match to TRBD2. Germline trimming cut 1 base from V and 11 bases from J; bases unmatched to any gene: 12. CDR1 SGHVS and CDR2 FNYEAQ come from the germline V gene. This CDR3 region has 16 residues.

The CDR3 coding sequence is TGTGCCAGCAGTTACTTAGCGGGAGGGTTTAAGAACGAGCAGTACTTC. It specifies CASSYLAGGFKNEQYF. The V gene is TRBV6-6, the J gene TRBJ2-7; the match to TRBD2 covers 11 bases. J gave up 5 bases and V 1 base, and 7 bases lay outside the gene matches. The CDR3 extends over 16 amino acids. Germline loops: CDR1 MNHNY, CDR2 SVGAGI (reference sequence).

There are a few counts of this clone. The chain employs TRBV29-1 and TRBJ1-2, with 8 bases that match TRBD1. Germline-derived CDR1 and CDR2 are SQVTM and ANQGSEA. The CDR3 has 12 residues. Trimming took 4 bases from V and 8 from J; bases not matched to a gene: 6. CDR3 region: CSVVQGVLGYTF. CDR3 sequence (DNA): TGCAGCGTTGTACAGGGGGTTTTAGGCTACACCTTC.

Written as DNA, the CDR3 is TGTGCCATCGGGGGCCGGACAGGAGGAACCTACGAGCAGTACTTC. This translates into CAIGGRTGGTYEQYF. This rearrangement joins TRBV10-3 to TRBJ2-7; the match to TRBD1 covers 7 bases. CDR3 length equals 15 residues. Germline V gene sequence: CDR1 ENHRY, CDR2 SYGVKD. With 8 bases clipped from V and 2 bases from J, the junction kept 12 bases outside the gene matches.

The chain combines TRBV6-5 with TRBJ1-3; D uncertain. The CDR3 is 14 amino acids. Germline V gives CDR1 MNHEY, CDR2 SVGAGI. V lost 4 bases to trimming and J lost 4 bases, with 11 bases between them. The chain's CDR3 is CASSSYPIGNTIYF. The CDR3 nucleotides are TGTGCCAGCAGTTCCTACCCCATAGGAAACACCATATATTTT.

This clone appeared once. Distinct nucleotide sequences in the sample also encode this CDR3. The chain carries TRBV5-1 and TRBJ2-7; D is ambiguous. CDR3 length: 15 residues. The germline CDR1 and CDR2 sequences are SGHRS and YFSETQ. V was trimmed by 3 bases and J by 0 bases, leaving 13 bases between them. The CDR3 nucleotides read TGCGCCAGCAGCTCAGGACCTAGAAGCTCCTACGAGCAGTACTTC. It encodes CASSSGPRSSYEQYF.

This clone was found once. This sequence joins TRBV29-1 and TRBJ1-1; D is uncertain. V was cut by 8 bases and J by 0 bases, with 7 bases left in between. Germline V gene data show CDR1 as SQVTM and CDR2 as ANQGSEA. The CDR3 runs to 11 residues. Here the CDR3 DNA reads TGCAGCTCGAGACTGAACACTGAAGCTTTCTTT. This translates into CSSRLNTEAFF.

On this clone itself: No DNA is shown, since the ends of the CDR3 on it are uncertain; the CDR3 is the one TCRdb lists. The J gene is TRBJ2-7, the V gene TRBV5-1; TRBD2 was called by the table and not checked on the DNA. Termini included, the CDR3 measures 13 amino acids. The germline V gene encodes CDR1 SGHRS and CDR2 YFSETQ. CDR3 loop: CASSMVGSGSEYF.

The J gene is TRBJ2-2, the V gene TRBV7-6, with TRBD2 as a possible D gene (6 bases). Germline assignment: CDR1 SGHVS and CDR2 FNYEAQ. The CDR3 is 16 amino acids. V was cut by 5 bases and J by 6 bases, with 19 bases left in between. CDR3: CASSPNGGIDAGELFF. The CDR3 bases are TGTGCCAGCAGCCCAAATGGCGGGATTGATGCCGGGGAGCTGTTTTTT. The full variable domain, its missing parts supplied by reference TRBV7-6 and TRBJ2-2, is GAGVSQSPRYKVTKRGQDVALRCDPISGHVSLYWYRQALGQGPEFLTYFNYEAQQDKSGLPNDRFSAERPEGSISTLTIQRTEQRDSAMYRCASSPNGGIDAGELFFGEGSRLTVL.

The chain links TRBV14 to TRBJ1-1; no definite D call. CDR3 length: 14 residues. V was shortened by 1 base and J by 0 bases, with 6 bases between the two germline ends. Per germline, CDR1 SGHDN and CDR2 FVKESK. CDR3 in amino acids: CASSQAPMNTEAFF. The CDR3 DNA is TGTGCCAGCAGCCAAGCACCTATGAACACTGAAGCTTTCTTT.

V is TRBV25-1 and J is TRBJ2-7; possibly TRBD1 for D (5 bases). The V gene's germline CDR1 is MGHDK and CDR2 SYGVNS. The germline V and J ends were trimmed by 8 bases and 3 bases, with 26 bases remaining between them. This CDR3 is built from 17 residues. The DNA of the CDR3 is TGTGCCAGCTTCGGACACGGTGGAAAAGGAGCCGACTACGAGCAGTACTTC. It yields the protein CASFGHGGKGADYEQYF.

The chain is built from TRBV28 and TRBJ2-7; 8 nucleotides agree with TRBD2. This CDR3 is built from 16 residues. The junction had 9 bases not matched to a gene; V was cut back by 1 base and J by 4 bases. Germline V CDR1 and CDR2: MDHEN, SYDVKM. This CDR3 reads CASSLFTSGFRYEQYF. DNA for the CDR3: TGTGCCAGCAGTTTATTCACTAGCGGATTTCGATACGAGCAGTACTTC.